This T cell receptor (beta chain) was retrieved from a study of tumor and adjacent non-tumor tissue in lung cancer. A word on this clonotype: Since a much larger clone is just one base distant, this may be a read error.

A modified ARM-PCR protocol with three rounds of nested PCR amplified TCRbeta. One entry per CDR3 protein results from TCRdb running MiXCR on the multiplex PCR reads. The table lists about 90,000 distinct CDR3 sequences, around 57% of them singletons, with over 12% in the top ten. This sample's RNA came from whole unsorted tissue. Specimen: lung tumor tissue. The clonotype was recovered from a man between 70 and 80 years old with non-small cell lung cancer.

The CDR3 region has the DNA TGTGCCAGCAGCTTAGGCGCAGGGGCCACCAAAAACATTCAGTACTTC. Its translation: CASSLGAGATKNIQYF. V gene TRBV13 combines with J gene TRBJ2-4; D possibly corresponds to TRBD1 (6 bases). The CDR3 length is 16 residues. V was shortened by 0 bases and J by 2 bases, with 11 bases between the two germline ends. CDR1 is PRHDT and CDR2 is FYEKMQ in the germline V gene (reference sequence). Based on the CDR3 plus reference TRBV13 and TRBJ2-4, the full variable domain is AAGVIQSPRHLIKEKRETATLKCYPIPRHDTVYWYQQGPGQDPQFLISFYEKMQSDKGSIPDRFSAQQFSDYHSELNMSSLELGDSALYFCASSLGAGATKNIQYFGAGTRLSVL.